This T cell receptor (beta chain) was recovered during a study of shared clonotypes between healthy human individuals. Study-wide background: Each donor contributed plates that comprised three CD4 naive, three CD4 memory, two CD8 naive and one CD8 memory. Study-wide results and caveats: Sharing across four donors was highest in naive CD4 (roughly 5%) and lowest in memory CD8 (roughly 0.4%). Sample collection involved blood only; tissue repertoires are likely different.

Comment on this clone: Its antigen is undetermined.

The CDR3 consists of 14 residues. The J segment lost 6 bases and the V segment lost 5 bases, leaving 6 bases of the junction unmatched. Per germline, CDR1 SGHTA and CDR2 FQGNSA. This table comes from immunoSEQ multiplex PCR, and its TCRdb copy is limited to in-frame clones, with some not included. Among approximately 1,500,000 clones listed, roughly 98% were seen once. The sequence was obtained from a man younger than 45 in good health. The chain has TRBV7-2 and TRBJ2-2; 7 bases are a match to TRBD1. The sample comprised naive CD4+ T cells sorted from blood. This sample's subset: CD45RA+ positively selected. The CDR3 DNA sequence: TGTGCCAGCAGCCGGGACAGTACGTCCGGGGAGCTGTTTTTT. It specifies CASSRDSTSGELFF. Based on the CDR3 plus reference TRBV7-2 and TRBJ2-2, the full variable domain is GAGVSQSPSNKVTEKGKDVELRCDPISGHTALYWYRQSLGQGLEFLIYFQGNSAPDKSGLPSDRFSAERTGGSVSTLTIQRTQQEDSAVYLCASSRDSTSGELFFGEGSRLTVL.